This TCR beta chain was sequenced for a study of blood T cell repertoires in COVID-19. Study-level background: Both acute and convalescent COVID-19 samples were obtained from the United States, Italy and Spain.

V gave up 1 base and J gave up 4 bases; unmatched junction bases: 6. This CDR3 spans 17 amino acids. Germline values: CDR1 LGHNA, CDR2 YNFKEQ. As handled by the study authors: Cell counts per sample came from amplifying reference gene primers. TCRdb's table, derived via immunoSEQ multiplex PCR, lists solely in-frame clones and lacks some. D and trimming come from the DNA, and the V and J calls and clone size come from that table. The sample shows hundreds of thousands of clones, almost 85% of them seen only once. This chain joins TRBV4-2 and TRBJ2-3, with 12 positions matching TRBD2. The source of this sequence is a woman older than 75 with acute or convalescent COVID-19. Sequencing was performed on peripheral blood. The CDR3 protein is CASSQGRLAGAPDTQYF. The CDR3 DNA follows: TGTGCCAGCAGCCAAGGCAGACTAGCGGGAGCCCCAGATACGCAGTATTTT.